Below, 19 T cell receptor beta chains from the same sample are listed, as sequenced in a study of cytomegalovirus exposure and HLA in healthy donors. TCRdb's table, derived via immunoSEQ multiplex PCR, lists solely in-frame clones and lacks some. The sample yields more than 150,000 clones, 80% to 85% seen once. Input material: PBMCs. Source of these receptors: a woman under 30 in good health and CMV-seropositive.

As DNA, the CDR3 is TGTGCCACCAGCAGAGAACTACATCAGCCCCAGCATTTT. Encoded protein: CATSRELHQPQHF. The chain carries TRBV15 and TRBJ1-5, with D uncertain. The germline V gene has CDR1 LNHNV and CDR2 YYDKDF (reference sequence). This CDR3 comprises 13 residues. V gave up 0 bases and J gave up 5 bases, with 5 bases separating them.

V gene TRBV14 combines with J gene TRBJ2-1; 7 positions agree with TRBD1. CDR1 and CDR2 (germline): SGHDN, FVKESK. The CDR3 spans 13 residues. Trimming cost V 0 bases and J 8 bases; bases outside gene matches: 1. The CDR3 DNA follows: TGTGCCAGCAGCCAAGAAAGGGGGCATGAGCAGTTCTTC. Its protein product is CASSQERGHEQFF.

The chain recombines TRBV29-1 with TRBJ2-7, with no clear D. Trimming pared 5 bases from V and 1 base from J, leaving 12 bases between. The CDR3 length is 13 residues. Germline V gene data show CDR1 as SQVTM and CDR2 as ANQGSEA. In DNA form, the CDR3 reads TGCAGCGTTTTTGGGCGCCGATCCTACGAGCAGTACTTC. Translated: CSVFGRRSYEQYF.

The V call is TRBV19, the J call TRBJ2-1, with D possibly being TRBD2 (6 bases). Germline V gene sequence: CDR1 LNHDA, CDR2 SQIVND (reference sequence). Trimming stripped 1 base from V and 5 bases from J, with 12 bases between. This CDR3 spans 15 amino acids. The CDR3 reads CASSIGGTVNNEQFF. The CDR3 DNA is TGTGCCAGTAGTATAGGCGGGACGGTAAACAATGAGCAGTTCTTC.

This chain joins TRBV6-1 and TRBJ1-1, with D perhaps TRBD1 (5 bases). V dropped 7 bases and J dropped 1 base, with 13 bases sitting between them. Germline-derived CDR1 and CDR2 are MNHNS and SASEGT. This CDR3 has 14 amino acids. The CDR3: CASKGLGQNTEAFF. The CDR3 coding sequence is TGTGCCAGCAAAGGATTAGGACAGAACACTGAAGCTTTCTTT.

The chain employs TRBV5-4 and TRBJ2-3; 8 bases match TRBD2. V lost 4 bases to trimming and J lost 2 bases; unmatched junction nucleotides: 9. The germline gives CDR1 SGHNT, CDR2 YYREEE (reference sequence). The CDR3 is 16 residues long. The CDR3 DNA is TGTGCCAGCAGCCAAGCAGGACTAGCAATCACAGATACGCAGTATTTT. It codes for CASSQAGLAITDTQYF.

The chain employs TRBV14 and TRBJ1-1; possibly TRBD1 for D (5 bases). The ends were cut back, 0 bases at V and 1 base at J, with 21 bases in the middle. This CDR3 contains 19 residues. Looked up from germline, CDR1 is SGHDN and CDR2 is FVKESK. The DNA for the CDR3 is TGTGCCAGCAGCCAAGATAGGTTCCAGGGTCCCAGGGAGAACACTGAAGCTTTCTTT. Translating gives CASSQDRFQGPRENTEAFF.

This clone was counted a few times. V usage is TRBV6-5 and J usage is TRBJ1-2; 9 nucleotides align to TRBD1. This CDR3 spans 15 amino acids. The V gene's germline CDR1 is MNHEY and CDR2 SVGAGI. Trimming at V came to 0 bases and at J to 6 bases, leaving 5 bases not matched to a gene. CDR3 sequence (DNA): TGTGCCAGCAGTTACTCCCTCCGGACAGGGGATGGCTACACCTTC. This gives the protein CASSYSLRTGDGYTF.

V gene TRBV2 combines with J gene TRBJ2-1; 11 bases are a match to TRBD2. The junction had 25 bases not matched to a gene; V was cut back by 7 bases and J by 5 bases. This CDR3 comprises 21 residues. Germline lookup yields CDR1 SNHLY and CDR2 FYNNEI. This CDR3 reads CASTRPRRSSGGAAVNNEQFF. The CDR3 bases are TGTGCCAGCACCCGTCCGAGGAGAAGTAGCGGGGGGGCGGCCGTTAACAATGAGCAGTTCTTC.

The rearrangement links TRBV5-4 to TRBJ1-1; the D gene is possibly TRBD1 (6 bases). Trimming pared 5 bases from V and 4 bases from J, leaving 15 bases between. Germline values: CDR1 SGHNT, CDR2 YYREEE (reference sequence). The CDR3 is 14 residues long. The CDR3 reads CASRELRGGTEAFF. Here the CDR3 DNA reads TGTGCCAGCAGGGAGTTAAGGGGGGGCACTGAAGCTTTCTTT.

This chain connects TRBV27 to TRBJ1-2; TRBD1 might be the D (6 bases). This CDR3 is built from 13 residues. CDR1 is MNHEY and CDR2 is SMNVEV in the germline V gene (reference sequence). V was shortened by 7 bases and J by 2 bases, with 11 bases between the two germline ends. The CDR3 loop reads CASKGHQNYGYTF. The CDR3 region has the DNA TGTGCCAGCAAGGGACATCAGAACTATGGCTACACCTTC.

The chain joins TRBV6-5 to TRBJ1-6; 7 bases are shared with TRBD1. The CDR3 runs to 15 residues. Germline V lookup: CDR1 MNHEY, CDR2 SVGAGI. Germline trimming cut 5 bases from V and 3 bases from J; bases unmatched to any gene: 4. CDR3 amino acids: CASSRDSHYNSPLHF. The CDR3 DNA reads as TGTGCCAGCAGTCGGGACAGCCACTATAATTCACCCCTCCACTTT.

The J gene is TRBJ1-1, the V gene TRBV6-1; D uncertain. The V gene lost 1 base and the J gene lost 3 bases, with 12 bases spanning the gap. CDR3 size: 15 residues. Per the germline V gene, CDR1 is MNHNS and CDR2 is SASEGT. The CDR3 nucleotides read TGTGCCAGCAGTGAAGTCCTACGGGATTACACTGAAGCTTTCTTT. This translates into CASSEVLRDYTEAFF.

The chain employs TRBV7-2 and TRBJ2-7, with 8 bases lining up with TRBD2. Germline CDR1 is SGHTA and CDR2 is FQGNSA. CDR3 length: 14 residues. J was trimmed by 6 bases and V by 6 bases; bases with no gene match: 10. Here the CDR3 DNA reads TGTGCCAGCAGTCTTGGGGCGGGGGGCTCCGAGCAGTACTTC. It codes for CASSLGAGGSEQYF. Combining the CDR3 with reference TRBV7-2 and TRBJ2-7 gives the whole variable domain GAGVSQSPSNKVTEKGKDVELRCDPISGHTALYWYRQSLGQGLEFLIYFQGNSAPDKSGLPSDRFSAERTGGSVSTLTIQRTQQEDSAVYLCASSLGAGGSEQYFGPGTRLTVT.

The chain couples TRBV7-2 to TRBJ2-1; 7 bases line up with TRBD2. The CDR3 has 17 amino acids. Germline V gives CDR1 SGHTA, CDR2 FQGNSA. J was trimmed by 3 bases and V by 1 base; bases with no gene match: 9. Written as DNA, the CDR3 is TGTGCCAGCAGCTTAGGGGGAAGCGGGGATTACTACAATGAGCAGTTCTTC. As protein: CASSLGGSGDYYNEQFF.

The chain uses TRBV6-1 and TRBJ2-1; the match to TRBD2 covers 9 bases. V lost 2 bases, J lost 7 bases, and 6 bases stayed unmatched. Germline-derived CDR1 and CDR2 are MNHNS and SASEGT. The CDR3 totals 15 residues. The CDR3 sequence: CASSEMAGGQNEQFF. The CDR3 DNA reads TGTGCCAGCAGTGAAATGGCGGGGGGGCAAAATGAGCAGTTCTTC.

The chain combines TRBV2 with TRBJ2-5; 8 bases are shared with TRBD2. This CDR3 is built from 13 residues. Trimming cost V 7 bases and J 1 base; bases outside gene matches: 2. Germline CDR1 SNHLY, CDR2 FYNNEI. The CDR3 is CASKSGGQETQYF. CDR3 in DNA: TGTGCCAGCAAGAGCGGGGGCCAAGAGACCCAGTACTTC.

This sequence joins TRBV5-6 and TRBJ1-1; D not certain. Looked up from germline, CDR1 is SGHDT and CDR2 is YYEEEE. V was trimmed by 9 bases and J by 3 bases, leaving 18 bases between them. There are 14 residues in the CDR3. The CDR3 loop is CATLSLGVDTEAFF. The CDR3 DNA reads TGTGCCACCTTATCCCTAGGAGTGGACACTGAAGCTTTCTTT.

The CDR3 DNA reads TGTGCCAGCAGCGATAGCGGGGGGGCTAGCACAGATACGCAGTATTTT. This sequence encodes CASSDSGGASTDTQYF. The gene calls are TRBV5-4 and TRBJ2-3; 11 positions match TRBD2. CDR3 size: 16 residues. Trimming at V came to 4 bases and at J to 0 bases, leaving 4 bases not matched to a gene. In germline, CDR1 is SGHNT, CDR2 YYREEE (reference sequence).